The rows below give T cell receptor beta chains drawn from one sample of a study of shared clonotypes between healthy human individuals. Produced via immunoSEQ multiplex PCR; TCRdb's table is partial and in-frame only. The repertoire consists of roughly 1 million clones, with about 74% occurring once and the leading ten covering nearly 1.5%. Sequenced input: memory CD4+ T cells sorted from blood. These receptors were collected from a man aged 18 to 29 in good health. Both conserved end residues are part of each CDR3. The order of the fields is J gene, D gene, clone size, V gene, CDR3 protein, CDR3 DNA. D genes are given only for firm matches. Where a row states a size, it is once, few, many or the class of an expanded clone; other rows omit it.

TRBJ1-2 | NA | NA | TRBV19 | CASSLSEQQGNHYGYTF | TGTGCCAGTAGCCTCTCAGAACAACAGGGAAACCACTATGGCTACACCTTC
TRBJ1-3 | TRBD1 | NA | TRBV2 | CASSDRDRGRAGNTIYF | TGTGCCAGCAGTGACCGGGACAGGGGGCGAGCGGGAAACACCATATATTTT
TRBJ2-7 | TRBD2 | NA | TRBV5-1 | CASSFSHGGGASEQYF | TGCGCCAGCAGCTTTTCGCACGGCGGGGGGGCGAGCGAGCAGTACTTC
TRBJ2-6 | NA | NA | TRBV5-4 | CASSWGAPYGANVLTF | TGTGCCAGCAGTTGGGGGGCGCCCTATGGGGCCAACGTCCTGACTTTC
TRBJ1-6 | NA | NA | TRBV4-3 | CASSQDRGDNSPLHF | TGCGCCAGCAGCCAAGACAGGGGTGATAATTCACCCCTCCACTTT
TRBJ2-4 | NA | NA | TRBV30 | CAFVSLAKNIQYF | TGTGCCTTCGTTTCGCTAGCCAAAAACATTCAGTACTTC
TRBJ1-4 | TRBD1 | NA | TRBV28 | CASSSPRSRGGSNEKLFF | TGTGCCAGCAGTTCCCCCAGGTCCCGAGGGGGCTCGAATGAAAAACTGTTTTTT
TRBJ2-7 | TRBD1 | NA | TRBV6-4 | CASSDGPGQGEREQYF | TGTGCCAGCAGTGACGGACCGGGACAGGGGGAGCGGGAGCAGTACTTC
TRBJ2-7 | TRBD2 | NA | TRBV25-1 | CASTLAGNTEQYF | TGTGCCAGCACGCTAGCGGGAAATACCGAGCAGTACTTC
TRBJ2-5 | TRBD2 | NA | TRBV18 | CASSTGLAGETQYF | TGTGCCAGCTCAACCGGACTAGCGGGAGAGACCCAGTACTTC
TRBJ1-6 | NA | NA | TRBV2 | CASSVRGDGNSPLHF | TGTGCCAGCAGTGTTCGAGGGGACGGGAATTCACCCCTCCACTTT
TRBJ1-2 | TRBD1 | many | TRBV11-2 | CASSPGGYGYTF | TGTGCCAGCAGCCCAGGGGGCTATGGCTACACCTTC
TRBJ2-1 | NA | NA | TRBV27 | CASSLAGHEQFF | TGTGCCAGCAGTTTGGCAGGACATGAGCAGTTCTTC
TRBJ1-2 | NA | NA | TRBV18 | CASSPTANYGYTF | TGTGCCAGCTCACCTACAGCTAACTATGGCTACACCTTC
TRBJ2-3 | TRBD2 | NA | TRBV10-3 | CAISDGERGGPDTQYF | TGTGCCATCAGTGATGGGGAGCGGGGGGGCCCAGATACGCAGTATTTT
TRBJ2-4 | NA | once | TRBV4-1 | CASSQEQEILAKNIQYF | TGCGCCAGCAGCCAAGAACAGGAGATACTAGCCAAAAACATTCAGTACTTC
TRBJ1-4 | NA | NA | TRBV7-9 | CASRPLKASTNEKLFF | TGTGCCAGCAGACCCCTGAAGGCCTCAACTAATGAAAAACTGTTTTTT
TRBJ2-7 | TRBD1 | NA | TRBV27 | CASSSPAGQGSYEQYF | TGTGCCAGCAGTTCCCCCGCGGGACAGGGCTCCTACGAGCAGTACTTC
TRBJ2-3 | TRBD2 | NA | TRBV6-1 | CASSEVAGGFIVF | TGTGCCAGCAGTGAGGTAGCGGGAGGATTCATCGTTTTT
TRBJ1-6 | NA | NA | TRBV30 | CAWSGTGRNSPLHF | TGTGCCTGGAGCGGGACGGGGCGGAATTCACCCCTCCACTTT
TRBJ2-1 | NA | NA | TRBV11-2 | CASSRLGRSNEQFF | TGTGCCAGCAGCCGGTTGGGGAGAAGTAATGAGCAGTTCTTC
TRBJ2-7 | NA | NA | TRBV30 | CAWSVTGYSGEQYF | TGTGCCTGGAGTGTGACAGGGTATAGCGGAGAGCAGTACTTC
TRBJ2-7 | TRBD2 | NA | TRBV6-5 | CASSPLAGTYEQYF | TGTGCCAGCAGTCCTCTAGCGGGAACCTACGAGCAGTACTTC
TRBJ2-2 | TRBD1 | few | TRBV6-5 | CASSRDRPNTGELFF | TGTGCCAGCAGTCGGGACAGGCCGAACACCGGGGAGCTGTTTTTT
TRBJ2-5 | NA | NA | TRBV25-1 | CASSDLRPGETQYF | TGTGCCAGCAGTGACCTCCGACCCGGGGAGACCCAGTACTTC
TRBJ2-1 | NA | few | TRBV5-1 | CASSLASRMLHEQFF | TGCGCCAGCAGCTTGGCTAGCCGAATGCTCCATGAGCAGTTCTTC
TRBJ2-7 | NA | NA | TRBV2 | CASSLDYEQYF | TGTGCCAGCAGCCTAGACTACGAGCAGTACTTC
TRBJ1-6 | TRBD1 | NA | TRBV14 | CASSQTNLQGARLNNSPLHF | TGTGCCAGCAGCCAGACGAACCTACAGGGGGCCCGCCTCAATAATTCACCCCTCCACTTT
TRBJ2-5 | NA | NA | TRBV6-5 | CASRPGARETQYF | TGTGCCAGCAGACCCGGGGCTCGGGAGACCCAGTACTTC
TRBJ1-4 | NA | NA | TRBV19 | CASRGEGEKLFF | TGTGCCAGTAGGGGGGAAGGTGAAAAACTGTTTTTT
TRBJ2-3 | TRBD1 | NA | TRBV5-4 | CASSLETGTDTQYF | TGTGCCAGCAGCTTGGAGACAGGGACAGATACGCAGTATTTT
TRBJ2-1 | NA | NA | TRBV2 | CASINSRWAHEQFF | TGTGCCAGCATTAATTCACGGTGGGCCCATGAGCAGTTCTTC
TRBJ2-2 | NA | NA | TRBV7-2 | CASSLVGGGGTGELFF | TGTGCCAGCAGCTTAGTGGGGGGTGGCGGAACCGGGGAGCTGTTTTTT
TRBJ2-7 | NA | NA | TRBV20-1 | CSASSTEQYF | TGCAGTGCTAGTAGTACCGAGCAGTACTTC
TRBJ1-2 | NA | NA | TRBV7-2 | CASSLGEAFYGYTF | TGTGCCAGCAGCCTAGGAGAAGCGTTCTATGGCTACACCTTC
TRBJ1-5 | TRBD1 | NA | TRBV10-3 | CATRGSNQPQHF | TGTGCCACCAGGGGGAGCAATCAGCCCCAGCATTTT
TRBJ1-2 | NA | NA | TRBV6-1 | CASSQDRRYGYTF | TGTGCCAGCAGCCAAGACAGGAGGTATGGCTACACCTTC
TRBJ2-6 | TRBD1 | NA | TRBV19 | CASSLQDRAGANVLTF | TGTGCCAGTAGTCTACAGGACAGGGCTGGGGCCAACGTCCTGACTTTC
TRBJ1-1 | NA | few | TRBV4-3 | CASSQDIIRGHGDFF | TGCGCCAGCAGCCAAGATATTATCAGGGGCCATGGTGATTTCTTT
TRBJ2-2 | TRBD1 | NA | TRBV6-5 | CASSTGQQNTGELFF | TGTGCCAGCAGTACGGGACAGCAAAACACCGGGGAGCTGTTTTTT
TRBJ2-3 | TRBD2 | NA | TRBV19 | CASSIAAGGTQYF | TGTGCCAGTAGTATTGCTGCGGGGGGTACGCAGTATTTT
TRBJ1-1 | NA | NA | TRBV7-9 | CASSREFLGTEAFF | TGTGCCAGCAGTAGGGAGTTTCTCGGCACTGAAGCTTTCTTT
TRBJ2-1 | TRBD2 | NA | TRBV7-3 | CASSKYAGTSGASYNEQFF | TGTGCCAGCAGCAAATACGCCGGGACTAGCGGGGCTTCTTACAATGAGCAGTTCTTC
TRBJ1-1 | NA | NA | TRBV7-9 | CASSEKGEAFF | TGTGCCAGCAGCGAGAAGGGTGAAGCTTTCTTT
TRBJ1-4 | NA | NA | TRBV5-5 | CASSLEVSPRELFF | TGTGCCAGCAGCTTGGAAGTCAGTCCAAGAGAACTGTTTTTT
TRBJ2-7 | TRBD1 | NA | TRBV19 | CASSLPGQHGEQYF | TGTGCCAGTAGTTTACCGGGACAGCACGGCGAGCAGTACTTC
TRBJ2-5 | NA | few | TRBV18 | CASSPTGKETQYF | TGTGCCAGCTCACCAACAGGGAAAGAGACCCAGTACTTC
TRBJ2-1 | NA | NA | TRBV5-4 | CASSPWPNGDEQFF | TGTGCCAGCAGCCCATGGCCCAACGGGGATGAGCAGTTCTTC
TRBJ2-5 | TRBD2 | NA | TRBV7-9 | CASSSAGAFFGETQYF | TGTGCCAGCAGCTCAGCGGGGGCGTTCTTTGGAGAGACCCAGTACTTC
TRBJ2-7 | TRBD1 | NA | TRBV4-2 | CASSQGQGDYEQYF | TGTGCCAGCAGCCAAGGACAGGGTGACTACGAGCAGTACTTC
TRBJ2-1 | NA | NA | TRBV7-2 | CASSLQLGDNEQFF | TGTGCCAGCAGCTTACAACTGGGAGACAATGAGCAGTTCTTC
TRBJ1-2 | TRBD1 | few | TRBV6-5 | CASRKQGTSYGYTF | TGTGCCAGCAGAAAACAGGGGACGAGCTATGGCTACACCTTC
TRBJ1-2 | NA | many | TRBV2 | CASRGRSYGYTF | TGTGCCAGCAGGGGGAGAAGCTATGGCTACACCTTC
TRBJ1-3 | NA | NA | TRBV2 | CASSEVRATGNTIYF | TGTGCCAGCAGTGAAGTCCGGGCAACTGGAAACACCATATATTTT